The rows below give T cell receptor beta chains drawn from one sample of a study of T-cell reconstitution after alpha-beta-depleted transplantation in children. Via MiXCR, TCRdb re-called the PCR reads, giving one row per CDR3 protein. The table shows about 980,000 distinct CDR3 sequences, with roughly 29% occurring only once. The sample in question was PBMCs, mostly from graft donor cells, obtained 360 days after TCRalphabeta/CD19-depleted stem cell transplant. Receptors were obtained from a boy under two years old who had a stem cell transplant for SCID, so the T cells may come from the graft donor. Both conserved end residues are part of each CDR3. Only part of the rows carry a size: once, few, many, or a class if the clone is expanded.

v_gene	j_gene	abundance	CDR3aa
TRBV12-3/TRBV12-4	TRBJ2-3	few	CASSRSVDTQYF
TRBV25-1	TRBJ2-7	few	CASSVDGSLDEQYF
TRBV29-1	TRBJ2-3	NA	CSVCTGVTPDTQYF
TRBV20-1	TRBJ2-1	few	CSARRVNYNEQFF
TRBV28	TRBJ2-7	few	CASSFQVPPYEQYF
TRBV6-6	TRBJ1-5	many	CASSQDRGQPQHF
TRBV5-8	TRBJ2-3	many	CASSYLTGTPYTDTQYF
TRBV18	TRBJ2-5	NA	CASSPKRGAKEETQYF
TRBV4-1	TRBJ2-7	few	CASSQRSLMGEQYF
TRBV15	TRBJ1-1	few	CATSRDKVRGGTEAFF
TRBV9	TRBJ2-3	NA	CASSAHSTGHFTDTQYF
TRBV12-3/TRBV12-4	TRBJ2-7	few	CASSFFVGWDEQYF
TRBV9	TRBJ2-1	NA	CASSASAGSYNEQFF
TRBV12-3/TRBV12-4	TRBJ2-3	NA	CASSLGDRVTDTQYF
TRBV5-1	TRBJ2-1	NA	CASSGEESSYNEQFF
TRBV4-2	TRBJ2-5	NA	CASSDGTSRETQYF
TRBV7-2	TRBJ2-5	few	CASSPGLNQETQYF
TRBV5-5	TRBJ2-3	few	CASSPLGTGGHTQYF
TRBV6-1	TRBJ1-2	few	CASGRGTFNYGYTF
TRBV7-2	TRBJ2-3	NA	CASSLHRVSKADTQYF
TRBV5-1	TRBJ2-7	few	CASSPSPSPYEQYF
TRBV2	TRBJ1-5	few	CASNAQGGRYSNQPQHF
TRBV29-1	TRBJ2-7	few	CSVESVGTGVYEQYF
TRBV12-3/TRBV12-4	TRBJ1-4	few	CASSLDGTGDREKLFF
TRBV5-5	TRBJ1-5	few	CASSSGPGEPQHF
TRBV2	TRBJ1-1	NA	CASIWEGEGMNTEAFF
TRBV7-2	TRBJ2-3	NA	CASSLFSGTSTDTQYF
TRBV12-3/TRBV12-4	TRBJ1-2	few	CASTTGFFYGYTF
TRBV5-1	TRBJ2-3	few	CASSRTAVTDTQYF
TRBV20-1	TRBJ1-2	NA	CSARDVRDYGYTF
TRBV12-3/TRBV12-4	TRBJ1-4	few	CASSFWGRNEKLFF
TRBV15	TRBJ2-7	NA	CATSSVRDRGDEQYF
TRBV9	TRBJ2-7	few	CASSVVGTDTGEQYF
TRBV6-5	TRBJ2-3	NA	CASSYWRLAFTDTQYF
TRBV4-2	TRBJ2-3	NA	CASSQEERSTDTQYF
TRBV25-1	TRBJ1-6	once	CASSEGGVGSPLHF
TRBV11-2	TRBJ2-2	NA	CASSLERGWTGELFF
TRBV4-2	TRBJ2-2	NA	CASSPRGSQNTGELFF
TRBV5-1	TRBJ1-1	NA	CASSLDREGEDTEAFF
TRBV28	TRBJ1-3	few	CASCSGGISGNTIYF
TRBV5-5	TRBJ1-1	NA	CASSLWDSLNTEAFF
TRBV6-5	TRBJ1-1	NA	CASSYNGGRHTEAFF
TRBV20-1	TRBJ2-1	few	CSARDLRGLDTYNEQFF
TRBV5-1	TRBJ2-1	few	CASSSDFEGRNEQFF
TRBV20-1	TRBJ1-2	once	CSADDRQGQDYGYTF
TRBV30	TRBJ2-3	few	CAWSASPRTDTQYF
TRBV20-1	TRBJ2-7	NA	CSAKGLLAPTYEQYF
TRBV7-6	TRBJ1-1	NA	CASSRTGLGSAEAFF
TRBV9	TRBJ1-1	few	CASSSSVATGMNTEAFF
TRBV5-1	TRBJ2-1	NA	CASSLRSPRDNEQFF
TRBV5-5	TRBJ1-5	NA	CASSFLGGGGNQPQHF